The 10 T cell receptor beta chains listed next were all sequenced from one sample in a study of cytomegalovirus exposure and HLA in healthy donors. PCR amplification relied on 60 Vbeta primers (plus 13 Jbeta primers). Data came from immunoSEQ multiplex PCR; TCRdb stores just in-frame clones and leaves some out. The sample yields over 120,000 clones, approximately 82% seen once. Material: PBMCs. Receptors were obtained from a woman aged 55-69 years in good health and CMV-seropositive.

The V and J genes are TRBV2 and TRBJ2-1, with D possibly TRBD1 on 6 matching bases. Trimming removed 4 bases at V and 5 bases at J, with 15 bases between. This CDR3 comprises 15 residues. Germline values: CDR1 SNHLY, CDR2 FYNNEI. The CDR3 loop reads CASSAGTSRNNEQFF. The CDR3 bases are TGTGCCAGCAGTGCCGGGACATCGCGTAACAATGAGCAGTTCTTC.

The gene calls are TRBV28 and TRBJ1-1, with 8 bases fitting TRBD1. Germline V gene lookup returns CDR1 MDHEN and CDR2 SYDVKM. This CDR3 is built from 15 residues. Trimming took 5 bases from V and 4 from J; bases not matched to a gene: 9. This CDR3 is CASSPYRGSATEAFF. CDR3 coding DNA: TGTGCCAGCAGTCCGTACAGGGGGTCGGCCACTGAAGCTTTCTTT.

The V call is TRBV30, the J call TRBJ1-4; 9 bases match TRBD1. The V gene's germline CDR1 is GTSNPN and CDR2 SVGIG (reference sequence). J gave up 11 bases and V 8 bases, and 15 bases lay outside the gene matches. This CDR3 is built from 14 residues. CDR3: CALERDRDNYKLFF. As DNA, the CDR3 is TGTGCCCTGGAACGGGACAGGGATAACTACAAACTGTTTTTT.

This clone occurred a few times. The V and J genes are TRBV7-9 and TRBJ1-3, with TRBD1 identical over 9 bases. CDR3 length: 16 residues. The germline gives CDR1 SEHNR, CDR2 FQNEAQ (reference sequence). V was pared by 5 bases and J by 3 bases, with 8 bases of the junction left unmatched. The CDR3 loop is CASSPSGQGFGNTIYF. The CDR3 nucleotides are TGTGCCAGCAGCCCCTCGGGACAGGGCTTTGGAAACACCATATATTTT.

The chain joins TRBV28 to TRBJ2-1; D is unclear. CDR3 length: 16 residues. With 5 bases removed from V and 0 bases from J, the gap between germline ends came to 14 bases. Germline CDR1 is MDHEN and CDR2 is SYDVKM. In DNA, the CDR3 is TGTGCCAGCAGTCAATTCGCGGCGGACTCCTACAATGAGCAGTTCTTC. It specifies CASSQFAADSYNEQFF. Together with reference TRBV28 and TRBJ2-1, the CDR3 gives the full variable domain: DVKVTQSSRYLVKRTGEKVFLECVQDMDHENMFWYRQDPGLGLRLIYFSYDVKMKEKGDIPEGYSVSREKKERFSLILESASTNQTSMYLCASSQFAADSYNEQFFGPGTRLTVL.

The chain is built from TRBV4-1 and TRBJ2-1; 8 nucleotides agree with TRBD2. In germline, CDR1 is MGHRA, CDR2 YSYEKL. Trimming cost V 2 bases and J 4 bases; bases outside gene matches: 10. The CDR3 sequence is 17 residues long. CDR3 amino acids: CASSQLSGGGPYNEQFF. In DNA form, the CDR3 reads TGCGCCAGCAGCCAACTAAGCGGGGGAGGGCCTTACAATGAGCAGTTCTTC.

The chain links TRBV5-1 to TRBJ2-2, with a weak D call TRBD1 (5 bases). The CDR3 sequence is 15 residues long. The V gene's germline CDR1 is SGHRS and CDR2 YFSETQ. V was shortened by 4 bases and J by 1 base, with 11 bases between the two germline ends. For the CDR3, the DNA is TGCGCCAGCAGCACCCAGACAGTGAACACCGGGGAGCTGTTTTTT. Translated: CASSTQTVNTGELFF.

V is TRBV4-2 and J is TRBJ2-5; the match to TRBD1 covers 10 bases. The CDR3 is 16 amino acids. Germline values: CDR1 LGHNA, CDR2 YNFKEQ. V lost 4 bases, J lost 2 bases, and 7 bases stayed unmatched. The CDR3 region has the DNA TGTGCCAGCAGCCGAACCGGGACAGGGGTTCAAGAGACCCAGTACTTC. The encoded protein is CASSRTGTGVQETQYF.

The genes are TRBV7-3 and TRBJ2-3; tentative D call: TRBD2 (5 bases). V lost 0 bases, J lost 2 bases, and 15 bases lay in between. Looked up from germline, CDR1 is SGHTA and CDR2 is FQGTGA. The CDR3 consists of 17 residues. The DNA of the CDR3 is TGTGCCAGCAGCTTAACGGGGAGCGGAACGATCACAGATACGCAGTATTTT. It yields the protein CASSLTGSGTITDTQYF.

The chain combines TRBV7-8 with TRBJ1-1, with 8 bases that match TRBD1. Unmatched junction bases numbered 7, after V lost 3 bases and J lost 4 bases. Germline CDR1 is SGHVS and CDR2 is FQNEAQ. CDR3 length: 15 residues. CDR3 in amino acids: CASSLIDRGGTEAFF. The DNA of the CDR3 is TGTGCCAGCAGCTTGATCGACAGGGGAGGCACTGAAGCTTTCTTT.